This section outlines one T cell receptor (beta chain) sequence together with its context. The antigen remains undetermined. These data belong to a study of OX40 agonist ivuxolimab in advanced cancers. Findings of the study overall: Averaging showed that CD8+ T cells had more expanded clones than CD4+ did.

In germline, CDR1 is SGHTA, CDR2 FQGNSA. CDR3 length: 14 amino acids. Trimming stripped 1 base from V and 0 bases from J, with 7 bases between. Some clones are missing from TCRdb's copy, which holds only in-frame ones; the method was immunoSEQ multiplex PCR. Among 70,000 or so clones listed, over 65% were seen once. The TCR originated in an adult with an advanced solid tumor such as melanoma, head and neck, liver or kidney cancer. This material consisted of CD4+ or CD8+ T cells sorted from blood, taken in a trial of the OX40 agonist ivuxolimab. The chain uses TRBV7-2 and TRBJ2-7; D is uncertain. This CDR3 is CASSLVSSSYEQYF. The CDR3 DNA reads TGTGCCAGCAGCTTAGTGTCTAGCTCCTACGAGCAGTACTTC.